What follows are 19 T cell receptor beta chains derived from one specimen sequenced in a study of cytomegalovirus exposure and HLA in healthy donors. The PCR made use of 60 Vbeta and 13 Jbeta primers. This table comes from immunoSEQ multiplex PCR, and its TCRdb copy is limited to in-frame clones, with some not included. The sample yields around 65,000 clones, around 80% seen once. Specimen: PBMCs. The source is a man in his fifties or sixties in good health and CMV-seropositive.

This clone was seen a handful of times. This rearrangement joins TRBV2 to TRBJ2-7, with a tentative D call TRBD1 (6 bases). V was pared by 6 bases and J by 2 bases, with 11 bases between. Germline lookup yields CDR1 SNHLY and CDR2 FYNNEI. The CDR3 covers 13 residues. The CDR3: CASRVDRAYEQYF. The CDR3 coding sequence is TGTGCCAGCAGGGTGGACAGAGCCTACGAGCAGTACTTC.

This clone was counted once. The chain joins TRBV18 to TRBJ1-5, with D possibly being TRBD1 (6 bases). From germline, CDR1 is KGHSH and CDR2 LQKENI. Trimming shortened V by 4 bases and J by 0 bases, and 13 bases separated the two germline ends. The CDR3 extends over 16 amino acids. CDR3 bases: TGTGCCAGCTCACAGGGGACACCGAATAGCAATCAGCCCCAGCATTTT. Its protein product is CASSQGTPNSNQPQHF.

V and J are TRBV18 and TRBJ2-4, with TRBD2 as a possible D gene (5 bases). V was clipped by 4 bases and J by 6 bases, with 13 bases between them. This CDR3 region has 14 residues. CDR1 KGHSH and CDR2 LQKENI come from the germline V gene. CDR3 region: CASSRDSSGNIQYF. For the CDR3, the DNA is TGTGCCAGCTCACGAGACTCGAGCGGAAACATTCAGTACTTC.

J is TRBJ2-7 and V is TRBV18; TRBD2 is a possible D gene (6 bases). The CDR3 runs 14 residues. Germline V gives CDR1 KGHSH, CDR2 LQKENI. V gave up 6 bases and J gave up 3 bases, with 15 bases separating them. CDR3 amino acids: CASSPSAGFYEQYF. CDR3 coding DNA: TGTGCCAGCTCCCCTTCTGCGGGGTTCTACGAGCAGTACTTC.

The sample holds one count of this clone. J is TRBJ2-3 and V is TRBV18, with 11 bases matching TRBD2. The J segment lost 0 bases and the V segment lost 3 bases, leaving 5 bases of the junction unmatched. The CDR3 is 17 amino acids. The germline CDR1 and CDR2 sequences are KGHSH and LQKENI. The CDR3 sequence: CASSPLGTSGSTDTQYF. The CDR3 nucleotides read TGTGCCAGCTCACCGCTTGGGACTAGCGGCAGCACAGATACGCAGTATTTT.

The V gene is TRBV19, the J gene TRBJ2-6, with D tentatively TRBD2 (5 bases). Per the germline V gene, CDR1 is LNHDA and CDR2 is SQIVND (reference sequence). This CDR3 has 14 amino acids. Trimming pared 10 bases from V and 3 bases from J, leaving 13 bases between. The CDR3, as DNA: TGTGCCACGGGGATCATGTATGGGGCCAACGTCCTGACTTTC. Protein product: CATGIMYGANVLTF. Using reference TRBV19 and TRBJ2-6 for the parts outside the CDR3, the full variable domain is DGGITQSPKYLFRKEGQNVTLSCEQNLNHDAMYWYRQDPGQGLRLIYYSQIVNDFQKGDIAEGYSVSREKKESFPLTVTSAQKNPTAFYLCATGIMYGANVLTFGAGSRLTVL.

The rearrangement joins TRBV5-4 to TRBJ2-5, with D possibly matching TRBD2 (6 bases). The CDR3 length is 14 residues. V was clipped by 6 bases and J by 5 bases, with 17 bases between them. CDR1 and CDR2 (germline): SGHNT, YYREEE (reference sequence). CDR3 sequence (DNA): TGTGCCAGCACTCTAAGGCGGGGTGGGGAGACCCAGTACTTC. Translated: CASTLRRGGETQYF.

This rearrangement joins TRBV27 to TRBJ2-7, with D possibly TRBD2 on 5 matching bases. V lost 3 bases and J 3 bases, leaving 15 bases between the germline ends. The CDR3 sequence is 15 residues long. Germline V gives CDR1 MNHEY, CDR2 SMNVEV (reference sequence). The CDR3 region is CASSLGANPVYEQYF. Written as DNA, the CDR3 is TGTGCCAGCAGTTTGGGAGCAAACCCCGTCTACGAGCAGTACTTC.

This chain uses TRBV6-1 with TRBJ2-5, with 8 bases lining up with TRBD1. This CDR3 spans 14 amino acids. Germline CDR1 is MNHNS and CDR2 is SASEGT. V gave up 8 bases and J gave up 5 bases; unmatched junction bases: 10. CDR3 nucleotide sequence: TGTGCCAGCGTACAGGACAGGGCTGGGGAGACCCAGTACTTC. Protein sequence: CASVQDRAGETQYF.

J is TRBJ1-4 and V is TRBV27; TRBD1 matches at 9 bases. The V segment lost 6 bases and the J segment 8 bases; nucleotides outside the gene matches: 7. The CDR3 runs to 14 residues. CDR1 and CDR2 (germline): MNHEY, SMNVEV (reference sequence). CDR3 sequence: CASSGGQGREKLFF. CDR3 nucleotide sequence: TGTGCCAGCAGCGGTGGACAGGGGCGCGAAAAACTGTTTTTT.

The chain combines TRBV18 with TRBJ2-7; tentatively, D is TRBD2 (6 bases). The V gene's germline CDR1 is KGHSH and CDR2 LQKENI. The CDR3 has 14 amino acids. V lost 6 bases and J lost 5, with 17 bases in between. CDR3 amino acids: CASSRLEVVNEQYF. The CDR3 nucleotides read TGTGCCAGCTCCCGACTAGAGGTTGTGAACGAGCAGTACTTC.

CDR3 region: CASSVAPGTSGSGELFF. In DNA form, the CDR3 reads TGTGCCAGCAGCGTCGCTCCCGGGACTAGCGGCTCCGGGGAGCTGTTTTTT. The J gene is TRBJ2-2, the V gene TRBV7-3; TRBD2 aligns across 11 bases. Trimming cost V 5 bases and J 6 bases; bases outside gene matches: 11. Per the germline V gene, CDR1 is SGHTA and CDR2 is FQGTGA. This CDR3 is 17 amino acids long.

J is TRBJ2-1 and V is TRBV6-4; 7 nucleotides line up with TRBD2. Germline values: CDR1 MRHNA, CDR2 SNTAGT. The length of the CDR3 is 12 residues. Trimming took 2 bases from V and 13 from J; bases not matched to a gene: 5. The CDR3 DNA reads as TGTGCCAGCAGTGACGGGGGAGGGCCTCAGTTCTTC. Translated, it gives CASSDGGGPQFF.

This rearrangement joins TRBV7-2 to TRBJ1-1, with 7 nucleotides matching TRBD1. V trimming: 2 bases; J trimming: 4 bases; junction bases outside the gene matches: 4. CDR3 length: 14 amino acids. CDR1 is SGHTA and CDR2 is FQGNSA in the germline V gene. The CDR3 nucleotides read TGTGCCAGCAGCTTACTGGCAGGGGGCACTGAAGCTTTCTTT. Amino acids: CASSLLAGGTEAFF.

This clone appeared a single time. This chain links TRBV6-5 with TRBJ2-7, with 8 bases identical to TRBD2. The CDR3 has 14 residues. Germline assignment: CDR1 MNHEY and CDR2 SVGAGI. Trimming cost V 6 bases and J 6 bases; bases outside gene matches: 10. The CDR3 loop is CASSLVSGASEQYF. CDR3 nucleotides: TGTGCCAGCAGCCTTGTTAGCGGGGCTTCCGAGCAGTACTTC.

This chain connects TRBV20-1 to TRBJ2-7; weak D call: TRBD1 (5 bases). The CDR3 length is 11 residues. V lost 4 bases to trimming and J lost 3 bases, with 7 bases between them. The germline gives CDR1 DFQATT, CDR2 SNEGSKA (reference sequence). The CDR3 here is CSATQGYEQYF. In DNA, the CDR3 is TGCAGTGCTACCCAGGGCTACGAGCAGTACTTC.

This chain uses TRBV18 with TRBJ2-1, with a tentative D call TRBD2 (5 bases). The V gene's germline CDR1 is KGHSH and CDR2 LQKENI. The CDR3 is 13 amino acids. V was trimmed by 3 bases and J by 5 bases, leaving 8 bases between them. The CDR3 DNA sequence: TGTGCCAGCTCACCGTCGGGGAACAATGAGCAGTTCTTC. Translated, it gives CASSPSGNNEQFF.

The rearrangement links TRBV2 to TRBJ2-3; weak D call: TRBD2 (5 bases). Germline V gene data show CDR1 as SNHLY and CDR2 as FYNNEI. This CDR3 region has 14 residues. Trimming pared 5 bases from V and 2 bases from J, leaving 11 bases between. The CDR3 DNA reads TGTGCCAGCAGTTTCACTAGATTCACAGATACGCAGTATTTT. This codes for CASSFTRFTDTQYF.

The chain has TRBV7-9 and TRBJ1-1; D may be TRBD1 (5 bases). Trimming took 4 bases from V and 3 from J, leaving 15 bases between them. Germline loops: CDR1 SEHNR, CDR2 FQNEAQ (reference sequence). CDR3 length: 15 amino acids. The CDR3 loop is CASSSSGGLDTEAFF. CDR3 DNA sequence: TGTGCCAGCAGCTCCTCGGGGGGATTAGACACTGAAGCTTTCTTT.